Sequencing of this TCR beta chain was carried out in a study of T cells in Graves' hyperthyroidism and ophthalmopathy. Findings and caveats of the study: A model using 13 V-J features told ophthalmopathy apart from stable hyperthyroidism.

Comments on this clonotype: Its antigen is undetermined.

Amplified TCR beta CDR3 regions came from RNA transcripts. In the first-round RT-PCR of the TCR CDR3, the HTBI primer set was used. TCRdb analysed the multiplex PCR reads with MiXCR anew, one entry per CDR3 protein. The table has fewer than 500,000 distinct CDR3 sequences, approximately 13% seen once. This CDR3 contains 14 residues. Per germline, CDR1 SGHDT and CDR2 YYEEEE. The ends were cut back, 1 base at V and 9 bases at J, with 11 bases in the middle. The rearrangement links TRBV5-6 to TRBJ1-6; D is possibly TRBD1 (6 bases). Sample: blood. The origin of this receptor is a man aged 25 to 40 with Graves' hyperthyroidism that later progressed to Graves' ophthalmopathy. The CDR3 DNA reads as TGTGCCAGCAGCTTGACAGGGCTGGCTTCACCCCTCCACTTT. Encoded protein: CASSLTGLASPLHF.